What follows are 17 T cell receptor beta chains derived from one specimen sequenced in a study of blood T cell repertoires in COVID-19. The table came from immunoSEQ multiplex PCR; TCRdb's copy has only in-frame clones and leaves some out. The sample lists roughly 53,000 clones; 65% to 90% were seen once. Input material: peripheral blood. These receptors were collected from a human donor in a cohort sampled during active COVID-19.

The rearrangement links TRBV11-2 to TRBJ2-1, with 10 positions matching TRBD2. Germline CDR1 SGHAT, CDR2 FQNNGV. The V segment lost 5 bases and the J segment 3 bases; nucleotides outside the gene matches: 4. The CDR3 has 15 amino acids. The CDR3 spells CASSTRLAGYNEQFF. For the CDR3, the DNA is TGTGCCAGCAGCACCCGACTAGCGGGCTACAATGAGCAGTTCTTC.

The chain combines TRBV7-2 with TRBJ2-7, with 10 bases aligning to TRBD2. Germline V lookup: CDR1 SGHTA, CDR2 FQGNSA. V shed 4 bases and J 4 bases; nucleotides not matched to a gene: 7. CDR3 length equals 15 residues. The CDR3: CASSSRAGGSYEQYF. DNA of the CDR3: TGTGCCAGCAGCTCCAGAGCGGGAGGGAGTTACGAGCAGTACTTC.

The chain has TRBV7-8 and TRBJ1-5; D unclear. This CDR3 contains 16 residues. V was trimmed by 2 bases and J by 0 bases, leaving 11 bases between them. Looked up from germline, CDR1 is SGHVS and CDR2 is FQNEAQ. The CDR3 sequence is CASSLRTRDSNQPQHF. The CDR3 DNA is TGTGCCAGCAGCTTAAGGACGCGGGATAGCAATCAGCCCCAGCATTTT.

V gene TRBV7-8 combines with J gene TRBJ2-7, with TRBD1 as a possible D gene (6 bases). Germline V lookup: CDR1 SGHVS, CDR2 FQNEAQ. Trimming left V 4 bases short and J 3 bases short, with 10 bases between. CDR3 length: 13 residues. The CDR3 reads CASSSGQNYEQYF. CDR3 bases: TGTGCCAGCAGCTCGGGACAAAACTACGAGCAGTACTTC. Full variable domain (missing parts from reference TRBV7-8 and TRBJ2-7): GAGVSQSPRYKVAKRGQDVALRCDPISGHVSLFWYQQALGQGPEFLTYFQNEAQLDKSGLPSDRFFAERPEGSVSTLKIQRTQQEDSAVYLCASSSGQNYEQYFGPGTRLTVT.

The rearrangement joins TRBV18 to TRBJ2-1; the match to TRBD2 covers 10 bases. J lost 6 bases, V lost 3 bases, and 8 bases had no gene match. The CDR3 spans 16 residues. CDR1 is KGHSH, CDR2 LQKENI, per germline. The CDR3: CASSPLASGSSNEQFF. For the CDR3, the DNA is TGTGCCAGCTCACCTTTGGCTAGCGGGAGTAGCAATGAGCAGTTCTTC.

The chain couples TRBV13 to TRBJ1-2, with 10 bases lining up with TRBD1. The CDR3 is 14 residues long. The ends lost 5 bases at V and 3 bases at J; junction bases unmatched: 3. Germline V gene data show CDR1 as PRHDT and CDR2 as FYEKMQ (reference sequence). CDR3 region: CASSLDRGYYGYTF. The CDR3, as DNA: TGTGCCAGCAGCCTGGACAGGGGGTACTATGGCTACACCTTC.

This sequence joins TRBV5-1 and TRBJ1-5, with TRBD1 as a possible D gene (5 bases). Germline CDR1 reads SGHRS; CDR2 reads YFSETQ. The V and J ends lost 0 bases and 6 bases respectively, with 13 bases between them. The CDR3 length is 15 residues. CDR3 sequence reads: CASSLDGGGGQPQHF. The CDR3 region has the DNA TGCGCCAGCAGCTTGGACGGGGGAGGAGGTCAGCCCCAGCATTTT.

The gene calls are TRBV25-1 and TRBJ2-2; D is perhaps TRBD2 (5 bases). CDR3 length: 14 residues. The ends were cut back, 4 bases at V and 7 bases at J, with 13 bases in the middle. The V gene's germline CDR1 is MGHDK and CDR2 SYGVNS. CDR3 loop: CASSARNGIGELFF. The CDR3 nucleotides are TGTGCCAGCAGTGCCCGGAACGGGATCGGGGAGCTGTTTTTT.

The chain is built from TRBV5-8 and TRBJ2-1; TRBD2 matches 7 bases. The CDR3 extends over 15 amino acids. CDR1 and CDR2 from the germline V gene are SGHTS and YDEGEE. With 0 bases clipped from V and 2 bases from J, the junction kept 2 bases outside the gene matches. DNA for the CDR3: TGTGCCAGCAGCTTGGGGGGGAGGGCCTACAATGAGCAGTTCTTC. Translated: CASSLGGRAYNEQFF.

This CDR3 reads CASSSGTSTDTQYF. In DNA, the CDR3 is TGCGCCAGCAGCTCGGGAACTAGCACAGATACGCAGTATTTT. V and J are TRBV5-1 and TRBJ2-3, with D perhaps matching TRBD2 (5 bases). Germline V gene sequence: CDR1 SGHRS, CDR2 YFSETQ. The CDR3 length is 14 residues. V dropped 3 bases and J dropped 0 bases, with 8 bases sitting between them.

The gene calls are TRBV10-2 and TRBJ2-3, with a tentative D call TRBD2 (6 bases). Per the germline V gene, CDR1 is WSHSY and CDR2 is SAAADI. Trimming pared 6 bases from V and 4 bases from J, leaving 20 bases between. CDR3 length equals 16 residues. CDR3 residues: CASRQPTRLVADTQYF. The CDR3 nucleotides read TGCGCCAGCAGACAACCCACTAGACTAGTGGCAGATACGCAGTATTTT.

The rearrangement links TRBV10-1 to TRBJ2-3, with TRBD2 identical over 13 bases. The junction had 7 bases not matched to a gene; V was cut back by 6 bases and J by 4 bases. Looked up from germline, CDR1 is WNHNN and CDR2 is SYGVQD (reference sequence). The CDR3 runs to 16 residues. Here the CDR3 reads CASSGRTSGGSDTQYF. CDR3 sequence (DNA): TGCGCCAGCAGCGGGCGGACTAGCGGGGGATCAGATACGCAGTATTTT.

CDR3 residues: CASSTTGANQPQHF. In nucleotides, the CDR3 is TGTGCCAGCAGTACTACAGGGGCCAATCAGCCCCAGCATTTT. The J gene is TRBJ1-5, the V gene TRBV25-1; 7 bases map to TRBD1. Germline CDR1 MGHDK, CDR2 SYGVNS. The CDR3 consists of 14 residues. J gave up 3 bases and V 5 bases, and 4 bases lay outside the gene matches.

This clone appeared a single time. J is TRBJ1-4 and V is TRBV27, with D unclear. Trimming left V 4 bases short and J 4 bases short, with 10 bases between. CDR3 length: 14 amino acids. CDR1 is MNHEY and CDR2 is SMNVEV in the germline V gene (reference sequence). The CDR3 loop reads CASSYGINNEKLFF. CDR3 in DNA: TGTGCCAGCAGTTACGGGATAAATAATGAAAAACTGTTTTTT. The full variable domain, in which reference TRBV27 and TRBJ1-4 provide the parts outside the CDR3, is EAQVTQNPRYLITVTGKKLTVTCSQNMNHEYMSWYRQDPGLGLRQIYYSMNVEVTDKGDVPEGYKVSRKEKRNFPLILESPSPNQTSLYFCASSYGINNEKLFFGSGTQLSVL.

The chain employs TRBV2 and TRBJ1-3, with TRBD1 identical over 9 bases. This CDR3 comprises 15 residues. Germline CDR1 is SNHLY and CDR2 is FYNNEI. V was clipped by 7 bases and J by 3 bases; unmatched bases: 7. The CDR3 loop is CASKRDREDGNTIYF. The DNA of the CDR3 is TGTGCCAGCAAGAGGGACAGGGAAGATGGAAACACCATATATTTT.

The chain has TRBV9 and TRBJ2-7, with 10 bases aligning to TRBD2. This CDR3 region has 16 residues. Germline V CDR1 and CDR2: SGDLS, YYNGEE. Trimming removed 0 bases from V and 2 bases from J; junction bases left unmatched: 5. This chain's CDR3 is CASSVALAGAPYEQYF. The CDR3 DNA reads TGTGCCAGCAGCGTAGCCCTAGCGGGAGCCCCCTACGAGCAGTACTTC.

The chain is built from TRBV4-2 and TRBJ1-1; D is unclear. V lost 0 bases, J lost 5 bases, and 10 bases lay in between. The CDR3 has 14 residues. Germline CDR1 LGHNA, CDR2 YNFKEQ. CDR3 bases: TGTGCCAGCAGCCAAGACGAGGGTTATACTGAAGCTTTCTTT. Amino acids: CASSQDEGYTEAFF.